This T cell receptor beta chain stems from a study of regulatory T cells in long-lasting Graves disease. Overall study results and limits: Newly diagnosed Graves' patients had higher TCR diversity than persistent ones. There were preferences for TRBV28, TRBJ1-2 and TRBJ2-5 in persistent disease.

Noted time point: persistent/refractory GD, antithyroid drugs over 5 years with positive TRAb. Isolated PBMC RNA provided the starting material for the TCR library. TCR beta libraries were built with iRepertoire HTBI primers and Arm-PCR of CDR3 regions. Original methodology: Identification yielded approximately 60 TRBV and 13 to 15 TRBJ segments across samples. From the multiplex PCR reads, TCRdb called clonotypes with MiXCR, one entry per CDR3 protein. These V and J calls derive from TCRdb rather than the authors' analysis. The sample lists about 430,000 distinct CDR3 sequences, roughly a fifth occurring once. V lost 0 bases and J lost 1; bases outside the gene matches: 2. Germline V CDR1 and CDR2: LGHDT, YNNKEL (reference sequence). The CDR3 contains 15 residues. This clonotype was seen many times. What it binds is not known.

Sequencing used peripheral blood mononuclear cells (PBMCs), obtained when the disease was refractory, from a patient treated with antithyroid drugs. The chain combines TRBV3-1 with TRBJ2-5, with TRBD1 matching 7 bases. This clonotype was sampled from a female donor with Graves disease. CDR3 sequence (DNA): TGTGCCAGCAGCCAAGATTGGACAGGCCAAGAGACCCAGTACTTC. It encodes CASSQDWTGQETQYF.